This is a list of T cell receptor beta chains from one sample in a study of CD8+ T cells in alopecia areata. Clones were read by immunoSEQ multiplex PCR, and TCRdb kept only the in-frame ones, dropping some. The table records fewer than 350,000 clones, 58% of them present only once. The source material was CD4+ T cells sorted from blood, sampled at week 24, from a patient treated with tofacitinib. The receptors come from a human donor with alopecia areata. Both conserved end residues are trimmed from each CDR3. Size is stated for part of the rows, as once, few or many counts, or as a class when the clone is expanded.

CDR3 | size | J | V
ASSRQLLTGANVLT | once | TRBJ2-6 | TRBV5-4
ASSQEGRAGGEQY | . | TRBJ2-7 | TRBV5-4
ASSLLVVTGELF | . | TRBJ2-2 | TRBV4-1
ASSRGTAYEQY | . | TRBJ2-7 | TRBV19
SVESGANTEAF | . | TRBJ1-1 | TRBV29-1
ASSYPDVGSPLH | . | TRBJ1-6 | TRBV6-5
ASRIGWHFTNTEAF | . | TRBJ1-1 | TRBV19
AWRSAGNLAYNSPLH | . | TRBJ1-6 | TRBV30
SVGQAHSSTDTQY | . | TRBJ2-3 | TRBV29-1
ASSQVVSATDYGYT | . | TRBJ1-2 | TRBV4-3
ASSQDGGTDTQY | few | TRBJ2-3 | TRBV4-2
ASSLVEADTQY | . | TRBJ2-3 | TRBV7-7
ASSEAGTSGGEQF | . | TRBJ2-1 | TRBV2
AWSVRGRDGGYT | . | TRBJ1-2 | TRBV30
ASSLSSPNTEAF | . | TRBJ1-1 | TRBV28
ASRYRTTGELF | . | TRBJ2-2 | TRBV28
ASRRQEQTQY | . | TRBJ2-5 | TRBV6-5
ASSRGDTEAF | . | TRBJ1-1 | TRBV6-5
ASSQDLMWVSGAF | . | TRBJ1-1 | TRBV14
ASSIKSRFAYEQY | . | TRBJ2-7 | TRBV28
ASSRNRVSYGYT | . | TRBJ1-2 | TRBV6-5
ASSPIRGGLDTQY | once | TRBJ2-3 | TRBV6-5
ASSGDRGNSPLH | . | TRBJ1-6 | TRBV7-9
ASSDGRTYQPQH | once | TRBJ1-5 | TRBV2
AGPTGGQGGWGVNTEAF | . | TRBJ1-1 | TRBV2
ASSGVGEPYQETQY | few | TRBJ2-5 | TRBV5-1
ASSVGPRDSNQPQH | once | TRBJ1-5 | TRBV9
ASSTSGSSYEQY | few | TRBJ2-7 | TRBV28
ASSLGLAALQF | . | TRBJ2-1 | TRBV5-1
ASRDRGLADTQY | . | TRBJ2-3 | TRBV19
ASSQAAGERWCEQY | few | TRBJ2-7 | TRBV7-3
ASSYPAGGAEAF | . | TRBJ1-1 | TRBV5-6
SAKGTYEQY | . | TRBJ2-7 | TRBV20-1
ASTTGGRGGYT | few | TRBJ1-2 | TRBV6-1
ACPRGQGAGNTIY | . | TRBJ1-3 | TRBV30
ASSSGTGSSEAF | . | TRBJ1-1 | TRBV5-1
ASSYGRENNQPQH | . | TRBJ1-5 | TRBV6-5
ASSPLGPTGEQF | few | TRBJ2-1 | TRBV19
AWSKGGQQF | . | TRBJ2-1 | TRBV30
ASSFRQGAEQY | . | TRBJ2-7 | TRBV5-1
ASSLRQGGEAF | few | TRBJ1-1 | TRBV7-7
ASSPHSSTDTQY | few | TRBJ2-3 | TRBV7-9
ASSLAGTGYNEQF | . | TRBJ2-1 | TRBV18
AWSVTGGRTDTQY | few | TRBJ2-3 | TRBV30
ASSSPTEINQPQH | . | TRBJ1-5 | TRBV27
ASSLDFAGEETQY | few | TRBJ2-5 | TRBV7-2
ASAAPYEQY | few | TRBJ2-7 | TRBV12-5
ASSQASSAEGTQPQH | few | TRBJ1-5 | TRBV4-1
AWNLRETQY | . | TRBJ2-5 | TRBV30
ACTGGVNYGYT | . | TRBJ1-2 | TRBV30
AWSIGYGYT | few | TRBJ1-2 | TRBV30
ASSLRTGVNQPQH | . | TRBJ1-5 | TRBV28
ASSQYGQGQETQY | . | TRBJ2-5 | TRBV7-2
ASSLVNTEAF | . | TRBJ1-1 | TRBV18